The present entry profiles one T cell receptor beta chain with its context. Its matching antigen is unknown. These data come from a study of T cells expressing NK-cell markers. Findings of the study overall: Questions lingered over whether expanded NKG2C+ T cell clones were HCMV-specific. Roughly six of the donors carried dominant NKG2C+ clonotypes that took up about 1.0-7.5% of their CD8+ T cells.

TCRdb derives one entry per CDR3 protein from the 5' RACE reads, leaving out DNA. The sample has about 260,000 distinct CDR3 sequences; the top ten hold roughly 0.4%. The material sequenced was blood T cells: a sorted CD56 or NKG2C T cell subset, CD4+ or CD8+ T cells, or bulk PBMC T cells (not recorded which). The TCR was taken from a young man in good health.

The CDR3 spells CAWSVGSDTQYF. This rearrangement joins TRBV30 to TRBJ2-3. CDR1 and CDR2 from the germline V gene are GTSNPN and SVGIG (reference sequence). This CDR3 comprises 12 residues. Supplemented by reference TRBV30 and TRBJ2-3, the full variable domain reads SQTIHQWPATLVQPVGSPLSLECTVEGTSNPNLYWYRQAAGRGLQLLFYSVGIGQISSEVPQNLSASRPQDRQFILSSKKLLLSDSGFYLCAWSVGSDTQYFGPGTRLTVL.